Presented here are 19 T cell receptor beta chains from one specimen sequenced in a study of blood T cell repertoires in COVID-19. The data were produced by immunoSEQ multiplex PCR, yet TCRdb's version contains in-frame clones alone and is incomplete. Altogether around 210,000 clones are present, approximately 85% being singletons, with the ten largest covering roughly 5.3%. Source material: peripheral blood. These receptors were taken from a man in his forties or fifties with COVID-19, enrolled during active disease.

This chain connects TRBV2 to TRBJ1-2, with no clear D. CDR1 is SNHLY, CDR2 FYNNEI, per germline. CDR3 size: 13 residues. V lost 3 bases to trimming and J lost 4 bases, with 9 bases between them. CDR3 DNA sequence: TGTGCCAGCAGTGATAGCCCTGGCTATGGCTACACCTTC. Protein sequence: CASSDSPGYGYTF.

This clone has a single count. The gene calls are TRBV18 and TRBJ2-7, with 9 bases identical to TRBD1. J gave up 6 bases and V 3 bases, and 6 bases lay outside the gene matches. Germline V gene sequence: CDR1 KGHSH, CDR2 LQKENI. The CDR3 length is 14 residues. The CDR3 reads CASSPGQGPSEQYF. CDR3 nucleotides: TGTGCCAGCTCACCGGGACAGGGTCCCTCCGAGCAGTACTTC. Using reference TRBV18 and TRBJ2-7 for the parts outside the CDR3, the full variable domain is NAGVMQNPRHLVRRRGQEARLRCSPMKGHSHVYWYRQLPEEGLKFMVYLQKENIIDESGMPKERFSAEFPKEGPSILRIQQVVRGDSAAYFCASSPGQGPSEQYFGPGTRLTVT.

The genes are TRBV6-6 and TRBJ2-1, with 8 bases fitting TRBD1. The CDR3 has 16 amino acids. From germline, CDR1 is MNHNY and CDR2 SVGAGI (reference sequence). Trimming removed 7 bases from V and 0 bases from J; junction bases left unmatched: 8. As DNA, the CDR3 is TGTGCCAGCACAAGAGTTGGACAGGGCTCCTACAATGAGCAGTTCTTC. This translates into CASTRVGQGSYNEQFF.

The gene calls are TRBV6-6 and TRBJ1-4; 7 positions agree with TRBD1. V dropped 7 bases and J dropped 6; count of bases not matched to a gene: 8. Germline loops: CDR1 MNHNY, CDR2 SVGAGI (reference sequence). There are 14 residues in the CDR3. The CDR3 here is CASTVTGSHEKLFF. The CDR3 coding sequence is TGTGCCAGCACCGTGACAGGGAGTCATGAAAAACTGTTTTTT.

CDR3 amino acids: CASSPSGLVISGEQFF. CDR3 DNA sequence: TGTGCCAGCAGCCCCTCGGGACTAGTTATATCCGGTGAGCAGTTCTTC. The V gene is TRBV27, the J gene TRBJ2-1; 8 positions agree with TRBD2. With V trimmed by 6 bases and J by 9 bases, 16 bases remained unmatched. This CDR3 comprises 16 residues. Germline values: CDR1 MNHEY, CDR2 SMNVEV (reference sequence).

The chain has TRBV10-3 and TRBJ2-3; 8 nucleotides line up with TRBD2. With V trimmed by 7 bases and J by 2 bases, 5 bases remained unmatched. In germline, CDR1 is ENHRY, CDR2 SYGVKD. CDR3 size: 14 residues. The chain's CDR3 is CAINPGGYTDTQYF. As DNA, the CDR3 is TGTGCCATCAATCCGGGGGGGTACACAGATACGCAGTATTTT.

This clone was picked up a small number of times. J is TRBJ1-6 and V is TRBV7-9; tentative D call: TRBD1 (5 bases). Trimming cost V 0 bases and J 10 bases, with 13 bases left between them. The CDR3 length is 15 residues. Germline V lookup: CDR1 SEHNR, CDR2 FQNEAQ (reference sequence). CDR3 loop: CASSLAGEGGSPLHF. In nucleotides, the CDR3 is TGTGCCAGCAGCTTAGCGGGGGAGGGAGGGTCACCCCTCCACTTT.

This chain joins TRBV6-5 and TRBJ2-1; tentative D call: TRBD1 (5 bases). The germline V gene encodes CDR1 MNHEY and CDR2 SVGAGI. With 0 bases removed from V and 6 bases from J, the gap between germline ends came to 15 bases. The CDR3 loop spans 16 amino acids. The CDR3 DNA sequence: TGTGCCAGCAGTTACTCGGGGCAGATACCCTTCAATGAGCAGTTCTTC. Protein product: CASSYSGQIPFNEQFF.

This clone was observed a few times. The CDR3: CASADRGRPQPQHF. CDR3 nucleotides: TGTGCCAGTGCGGACAGGGGGCGCCCCCAGCCCCAGCATTTT. The J gene is TRBJ1-5, the V gene TRBV19; 11 nucleotides match TRBD1. Germline CDR1 is LNHDA and CDR2 is SQIVND (reference sequence). V was clipped by 8 bases and J by 7 bases; unmatched bases: 7. This CDR3 is 14 amino acids long.

The chain is built from TRBV10-3 and TRBJ1-4, with 11 bases lining up with TRBD1. J was trimmed by 7 bases and V by 2 bases; bases with no gene match: 3. Germline CDR1 reads ENHRY; CDR2 reads SYGVKD. This CDR3 has 15 amino acids. CDR3 amino acids: CAISELGQGGEKLFF. Here the CDR3 DNA reads TGTGCCATCAGTGAGCTGGGACAGGGGGGTGAAAAACTGTTTTTT.

This chain connects TRBV23-1 to TRBJ1-1, with D maybe TRBD1 (5 bases). TRBV23-1 carries the ORF label, with uncertain function. The CDR3 covers 15 residues. V was trimmed by 2 bases and J by 2 bases, leaving 12 bases between them. The CDR3 region is CASSQETESNTEAFF. The DNA of the CDR3 is TGCGCCAGCAGTCAAGAGACAGAATCCAACACTGAAGCTTTCTTT.

This clone was seen just once. The chain links TRBV21-1 to TRBJ2-5; TRBD1 was called by the table and not checked on the DNA. TRBV21-1 counts as a pseudogene. The CDR3 is made up of 15 amino acids. The CDR3 nucleotides are TGTGCCAGCAACCCGACAGGCGCTAAGAGGGAGACCCAGTACTTC. As protein: CASNPTGAKRETQYF.

This clone turned up a few times. V gene TRBV5-4 combines with J gene TRBJ1-5, with D hard to call. CDR1 and CDR2 from the germline V gene are SGHNT and YYREEE (reference sequence). This CDR3 is built from 13 residues. The V gene lost 1 base and the J gene lost 3 bases, with 5 bases spanning the gap. The CDR3 region is CASSLSPNQPQHF. The CDR3 DNA sequence: TGTGCCAGCAGCTTGAGCCCCAATCAGCCCCAGCATTTT. The full variable domain, rest sourced from reference TRBV5-4 and TRBJ1-5, is ETGVTQSPTHLIKTRGQQVTLRCSSQSGHNTVSWYQQALGQGPQFIFQYYREEENGRGNFPPRFSGLQFPNYSSELNVNALELDDSALYLCASSLSPNQPQHFGDGTRLSIL.

V and J are TRBV5-1 and TRBJ1-1, with TRBD1 identical over 10 bases. The J segment lost 7 bases and the V segment lost 0 bases, leaving 3 bases of the junction unmatched. The length of the CDR3 is 14 residues. In germline, CDR1 is SGHRS, CDR2 YFSETQ. The chain's CDR3 is CASSLGQGASEAFF. The CDR3 DNA follows: TGCGCCAGCAGCTTGGGACAGGGGGCAAGTGAAGCTTTCTTT.

This clone was counted a few times. V and J are TRBV24-1 and TRBJ1-1, with a tentative D call TRBD1 (5 bases). CDR1 KGHDR and CDR2 SFDVKD come from the germline V gene. The CDR3 runs to 15 residues. The germline V and J ends were trimmed by 2 bases and 6 bases, with 15 bases remaining between them. CDR3 residues: CATSDSGALDAEAFF. The CDR3 bases are TGTGCCACCAGTGATTCTGGGGCCCTGGACGCTGAAGCTTTCTTT.

The chain employs TRBV28 and TRBJ2-1; 9 nucleotides match TRBD2. The germline gives CDR1 MDHEN, CDR2 SYDVKM. The CDR3 length is 14 residues. With V trimmed by 9 bases and J by 5 bases, 8 bases remained unmatched. The CDR3 loop is CASQSGGWNNEQFF. In DNA form, the CDR3 reads TGTGCCAGTCAAAGCGGGGGGTGGAACAATGAGCAGTTCTTC.

The rearrangement uses TRBV11-2 and TRBJ2-3; D might be TRBD2 (6 bases). The V end lost 1 base, the J end lost 2 bases, and 10 bases lay between the germline ends. Germline-derived CDR1 and CDR2 are SGHAT and FQNNGV. The CDR3 runs to 15 residues. CDR3 amino acids: CASSLVGGDTDTQYF. CDR3 bases: TGTGCCAGCAGCTTAGTAGGAGGGGACACAGATACGCAGTATTTT.

This clone showed up just a few times. The rearrangement uses TRBV27 and TRBJ2-5; 8 bases align to TRBD1. After removal of 4 bases from V and 5 bases from J, the junction contained 9 bases not matched to a gene. Germline-derived CDR1 and CDR2 are MNHEY and SMNVEV (reference sequence). The CDR3 contains 15 residues. For the CDR3, the DNA is TGTGCCAGCAGTTCCGGGACAGGAGGAGTCGAGACCCAGTACTTC. Translating gives CASSSGTGGVETQYF.

This clone was seen a handful of times. The V gene is TRBV29-1, the J gene TRBJ2-1, with D perhaps TRBD1 (5 bases). The CDR3 loop spans 12 amino acids. Trimming left V 7 bases short and J 9 bases short, with 16 bases between. CDR1 SQVTM and CDR2 ANQGSEA come from the germline V gene. The DNA for the CDR3 is TGCAGCGCCCGTCCGACAGCAGGTGAGCAGTTCTTC. This encodes CSARPTAGEQFF.